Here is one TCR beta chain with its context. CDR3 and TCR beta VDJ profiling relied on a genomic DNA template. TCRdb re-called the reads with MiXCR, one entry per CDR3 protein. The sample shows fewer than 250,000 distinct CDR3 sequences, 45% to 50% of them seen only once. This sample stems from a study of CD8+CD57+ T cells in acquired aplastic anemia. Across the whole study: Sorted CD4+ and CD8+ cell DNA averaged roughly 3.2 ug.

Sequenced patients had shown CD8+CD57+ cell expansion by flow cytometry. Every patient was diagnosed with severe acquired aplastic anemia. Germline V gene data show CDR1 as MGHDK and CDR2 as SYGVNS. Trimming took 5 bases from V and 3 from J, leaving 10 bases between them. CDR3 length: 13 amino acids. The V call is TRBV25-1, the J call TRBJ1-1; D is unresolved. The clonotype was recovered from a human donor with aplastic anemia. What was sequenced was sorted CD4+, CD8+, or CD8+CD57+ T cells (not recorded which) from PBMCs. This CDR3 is CASSPFAHTEAFF. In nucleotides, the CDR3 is TGTGCCAGCAGTCCCTTTGCGCACACTGAAGCTTTCTTT.